The clone carrying this T cell receptor (beta chain) was counted only a few times. Its specificity is unknown. Combining a sample-barcoded 5' primer with a J-beta primer mix, a second PCR ran for roughly 7 to 11 cycles. TCRdb used MiXCR to reprocess the 5' RACE reads, holding one entry per CDR3 protein. The sample contains approximately 290,000 distinct CDR3 sequences, roughly 26% of which appear only once. These data belong to a study of blood T cells in healthy people across ages. With each sample, at least 6 micrograms of total RNA were extracted. Overall study findings and caveats: There were more naive CD4+ cells and higher diversity in long-lived donors than in aged donors. Measured against age, TCR beta diversity per million T cells decreased in a roughly linear manner.

V lost 4 bases, J lost 3 bases, and 14 bases lay in between. This CDR3 is 14 amino acids long. In germline, CDR1 is SGDLS, CDR2 YYNGEE. The sequence derives from a woman aged 70-85 years in good health. Sequencing input: blood. The rearrangement joins TRBV9 to TRBJ2-7; perhaps D is TRBD1 or TRBD2 (5 bases each). CDR3: CASSPGSGHYEQYF. In DNA form, the CDR3 reads TGTGCCAGCAGCCCGGGGTCAGGACACTACGAGCAGTACTTC.